The 21 T cell receptor beta chains below all came from one sample that was sequenced in a study of cytomegalovirus exposure and HLA in healthy donors. Researchers ran the PCR with 60 Vbeta and 13 Jbeta primers. The protocol was immunoSEQ multiplex PCR, while the TCRdb copy is restricted to in-frame clones and leaves out a portion. This table has 70,000 to 95,000 clones, about three fifths appearing once. Sample: PBMCs. These receptors all come from a woman in her 30s in good health and CMV-seropositive.

A few counts support this clone. This sequence joins TRBV30 and TRBJ1-1, with D possibly being TRBD1 (6 bases). Per the germline V gene, CDR1 is GTSNPN and CDR2 is SVGIG (reference sequence). The CDR3 sequence is 12 residues long. Trimming pared 8 bases from V and 2 bases from J, leaving 12 bases between. The CDR3 region is CAGRQANTEAFF. The CDR3 coding sequence is TGTGCCGGTAGACAGGCAAACACTGAAGCTTTCTTT. Full variable domain (missing parts from reference TRBV30 and TRBJ1-1): SQTIHQWPATLVQPVGSPLSLECTVEGTSNPNLYWYRQAAGRGLQLLFYSVGIGQISSEVPQNLSASRPQDRQFILSSKKLLLSDSGFYLCAGRQANTEAFFGQGTRLTVV.

This chain links TRBV4-1 with TRBJ2-2; 11 bases are shared with TRBD2. CDR3 length: 18 residues. The V and J ends lost 1 base and 4 bases, in that order; junction bases with no gene match: 8. Germline V gene data show CDR1 as MGHRA and CDR2 as YSYEKL. CDR3 sequence reads: CASSQAIAGGPGTGELFF. CDR3 in DNA: TGCGCCAGCAGCCAAGCAATAGCGGGGGGGCCGGGCACCGGGGAGCTGTTTTTT.

This clone has just a few counts. This sequence joins TRBV4-3 and TRBJ2-7, with 7 nucleotides matching TRBD1. Germline assignment: CDR1 LGHNA and CDR2 YSLEER. With 4 bases clipped from V and 2 bases from J, the junction kept 14 bases outside the gene matches. CDR3 size: 17 residues. DNA of the CDR3: TGCGCCAGCAGCCGAGATTCACAGGGGACGCCCCCCTACGAGCAGTACTTC. Encoded protein: CASSRDSQGTPPYEQYF.

The chain is built from TRBV15 and TRBJ2-5; no clear D. The CDR3 consists of 15 residues. Per the germline V gene, CDR1 is LNHNV and CDR2 is YYDKDF (reference sequence). V was cut by 0 bases and J by 6 bases, with 14 bases left in between. Here the CDR3 DNA reads TGTGCCACCAGCAGAGATCTGAACGAGTTGAAGACCCAGTACTTC. Translated, it gives CATSRDLNELKTQYF.

The chain carries TRBV29-1 and TRBJ2-1; 7 bases fit TRBD2. The germline V gene encodes CDR1 SQVTM and CDR2 ANQGSEA. This CDR3 is built from 16 residues. With 6 bases clipped from V and 2 bases from J, the junction kept 13 bases outside the gene matches. The CDR3 DNA is TGCAGCGTAGAGTTTTATGCGGGGGTAACCTACAATGAGCAGTTCTTC. This translates into CSVEFYAGVTYNEQFF.

This chain links TRBV7-3 with TRBJ2-3, with 7 nucleotides matching TRBD2. The CDR3 extends over 15 amino acids. Trimming removed 2 bases from V and 2 bases from J; junction bases left unmatched: 4. In germline, CDR1 is SGHTA, CDR2 FQGTGA. DNA of the CDR3: TGTGCCAGCAGCTTACTAGCGGCCTCCACAGATACGCAGTATTTT. Protein: CASSLLAASTDTQYF.

This clone was seen only a few times. CDR3 nucleotide sequence: TGTGCCAGCCCGGGACACCTAAACACTGAAGCTTTCTTT. Translating it yields CASPGHLNTEAFF. The V gene is TRBV6-1, the J gene TRBJ1-1, with TRBD1 as a possible D gene (6 bases). V lost 8 bases to trimming and J lost 2 bases, with 12 bases between them. The length of the CDR3 is 13 residues. In germline, CDR1 is MNHNS, CDR2 SASEGT.

The chain links TRBV10-1 to TRBJ2-2; 10 bases fit TRBD1. The germline gives CDR1 WNHNN, CDR2 SYGVQD (reference sequence). After removal of 6 bases from V and 3 bases from J, the junction contained 10 bases not matched to a gene. CDR3 length: 17 amino acids. The CDR3 loop reads CASSARRQGADTGELFF. DNA for the CDR3: TGCGCCAGCAGCGCCCGGCGACAGGGGGCCGACACCGGGGAGCTGTTTTTT.

This clone was counted a few times. The J gene is TRBJ1-2, the V gene TRBV5-4; 11 positions agree with TRBD1. The V gene's germline CDR1 is SGHNT and CDR2 YYREEE (reference sequence). V dropped 5 bases and J dropped 0; count of bases not matched to a gene: 12. The CDR3 loop spans 18 amino acids. CDR3 sequence (DNA): TGTGCCAGCAGTTTTGGCCTGGGACAGGGGGTAGCTAACTATGGCTACACCTTC. Translating gives CASSFGLGQGVANYGYTF.

By its share, this clone is medium-sized. The rearrangement links TRBV4-3 to TRBJ2-5; TRBD2 matches at 9 bases. Germline V gene sequence: CDR1 LGHNA, CDR2 YSLEER. V lost 0 bases, J lost 5 bases, and 13 bases stayed unmatched. This CDR3 has 18 residues. CDR3 sequence (DNA): TGCGCCAGCAGCCAAGATAGGGGTAGCGGGGGAGGAAGGGAGACCCAGTACTTC. Protein: CASSQDRGSGGGRETQYF.

The V call is TRBV18, the J call TRBJ2-3, with 8 bases matching TRBD1. Trimming removed 3 bases from V and 4 bases from J; junction bases left unmatched: 3. The germline gives CDR1 KGHSH, CDR2 LQKENI. The CDR3 sequence is 14 residues long. The CDR3 reads CASSPGTGADTQYF. The DNA for the CDR3 is TGTGCCAGCTCACCGGGGACAGGAGCAGATACGCAGTATTTT.

This clone showed up just once. The chain recombines TRBV2 with TRBJ2-7, with TRBD2 matching 10 bases. Germline V gene data show CDR1 as SNHLY and CDR2 as FYNNEI. V shed 2 bases and J 0 bases; nucleotides not matched to a gene: 4. This CDR3 has 16 amino acids. CDR3 region: CASSERSGGASYEQYF. The CDR3 DNA is TGTGCCAGCAGTGAACGAAGCGGGGGGGCCTCCTACGAGCAGTACTTC.

This chain uses TRBV2 with TRBJ1-2, with a weak D call TRBD1 (5 bases). Trimming removed 4 bases from V and 5 bases from J, with 20 bases in between. The length of the CDR3 is 16 residues. Germline V lookup: CDR1 SNHLY, CDR2 FYNNEI. The CDR3 protein is CASSVGGSSAGYGYTF. The CDR3 DNA is TGTGCCAGCAGTGTCGGGGGGTCTTCGGCGGGATATGGCTACACCTTC. Full variable domain (rest looked up from reference TRBV2 and TRBJ1-2): EPEVTQTPSHQVTQMGQEVILRCVPISNHLYFYWYRQILGQKVEFLVSFYNNEISEKSEIFDDQFSVERPDGSNFTLKIRSTKLEDSAMYFCASSVGGSSAGYGYTFGSGTRLTVV.

This clone showed up just a few times. The CDR3 reads CASSAQGGTEAFF. CDR3 sequence (DNA): TGTGCCAGCAGTGCCCAGGGAGGGACTGAAGCTTTCTTT. V is TRBV27 and J is TRBJ1-1, with D tentatively TRBD1 (5 bases). V was clipped by 5 bases and J by 5 bases, with 12 bases between them. CDR3 length equals 13 residues. CDR1 and CDR2 from the germline V gene are MNHEY and SMNVEV (reference sequence).

This sequence joins TRBV29-1 and TRBJ2-5; D possibly corresponds to TRBD2 (6 bases). The ends were cut back, 5 bases at V and 1 base at J, with 14 bases in the middle. Germline CDR1 reads SQVTM; CDR2 reads ANQGSEA. The CDR3 is 14 residues long. The CDR3 DNA sequence: TGCAGCGTTTCCGCCCGGGGGATCCAAGAGACCCAGTACTTC. It encodes CSVSARGIQETQYF. Together with reference TRBV29-1 and TRBJ2-5, the CDR3 gives the full variable domain: SAVISQKPSRDICQRGTSLTIQCQVDSQVTMMFWYRQQPGQSLTLIATANQGSEATYESGFVIDKFPISRPNLTFSTLTVSNMSPEDSSIYLCSVSARGIQETQYFGPGTRLLVL.

The chain couples TRBV21-1 to TRBJ1-2; the table's TRBD1 call for D was not verified on the DNA. TRBV21-1 is described as a pseudogene. This CDR3 comprises 16 residues. The CDR3 DNA follows: TGTGCCAGCAGCAAAGAAAGGGACAGCGAAAACTATGGCTACACCTTC. This encodes CASSKERDSENYGYTF.

The V gene is TRBV10-3, the J gene TRBJ2-5; the D is unclear. This CDR3 contains 16 residues. Germline V gene sequence: CDR1 ENHRY, CDR2 SYGVKD. V lost 0 bases and J lost 5, with 16 bases in between. This CDR3 reads CAISESGSAAGETQYF. CDR3 nucleotides: TGTGCCATCAGTGAGTCTGGATCCGCGGCCGGGGAGACCCAGTACTTC.

This chain joins TRBV7-9 and TRBJ2-5; the D gene is possibly TRBD2 (5 bases). The J call may be wrong; the DNA end is better matched by TRBJ2-7. Germline V gene sequence: CDR1 SEHNR, CDR2 FQNEAQ (reference sequence). The CDR3 is 15 amino acids. CDR3 region: CASSSEVFNSYEQYF. The CDR3 DNA is TGTGCCAGCAGCTCGGAGGTTTTTAACTCCTACGAGCAGTACTTC.

This clone was observed once. V gene TRBV7-9 combines with J gene TRBJ1-1; D is undetermined. Between the trimmed V and J ends, which lost 3 bases and 4 bases, there was a span of 9 bases. The CDR3 length is 13 residues. Germline CDR1 SEHNR, CDR2 FQNEAQ (reference sequence). The CDR3 reads CASSFTEITEAFF. CDR3 sequence (DNA): TGTGCCAGCAGCTTCACCGAGATCACTGAAGCTTTCTTT.

The chain couples TRBV4-2 to TRBJ2-1; tentatively, D is TRBD2 (6 bases). With 0 bases removed from V and 2 bases from J, the gap between germline ends came to 11 bases. The length of the CDR3 is 16 residues. CDR1 is LGHNA, CDR2 YNFKEQ, per germline. The CDR3 DNA reads TGTGCCAGCAGCCAAGATAGTACGGGGGCCTACAATGAGCAGTTCTTC. It translates to CASSQDSTGAYNEQFF.

This clone was recorded a few times. This sequence joins TRBV7-2 and TRBJ1-6; TRBD1 might be the D (6 bases). Germline CDR1 and CDR2: SGHTA and FQGNSA. The CDR3 loop spans 14 amino acids. V gave up 4 bases and J gave up 5 bases, with 9 bases separating them. The CDR3 loop is CASSWGHNNSPLHF. For the CDR3, the DNA is TGTGCCAGCAGCTGGGGACACAATAATTCACCCCTCCACTTT.